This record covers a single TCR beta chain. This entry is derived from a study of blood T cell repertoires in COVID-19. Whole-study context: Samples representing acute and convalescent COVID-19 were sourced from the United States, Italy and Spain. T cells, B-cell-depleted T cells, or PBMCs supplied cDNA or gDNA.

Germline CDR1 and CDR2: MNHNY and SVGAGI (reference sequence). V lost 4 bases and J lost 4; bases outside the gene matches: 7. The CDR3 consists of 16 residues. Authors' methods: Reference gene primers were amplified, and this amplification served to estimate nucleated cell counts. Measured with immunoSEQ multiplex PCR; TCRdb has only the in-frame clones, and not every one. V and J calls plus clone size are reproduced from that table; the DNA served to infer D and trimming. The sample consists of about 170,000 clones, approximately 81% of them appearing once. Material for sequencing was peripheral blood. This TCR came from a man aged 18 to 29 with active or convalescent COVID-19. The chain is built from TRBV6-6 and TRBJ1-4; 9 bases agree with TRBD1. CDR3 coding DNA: TGTGCCAGCAGTTCCTCCGGGACAGGGAATAATGAAAAACTGTTTTTT. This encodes CASSSSGTGNNEKLFF.